The entry below gives a single TCR beta chain sequence along with its context. As yet, its antigen is unknown. This specimen belongs to a study of T cells expressing NK-cell markers. As for the study in general: HCMV serostatus: seven of eight sequenced donors positive, one negative. General observations from the study: In more than 5 donors, dominant CD3+CD56+NKG2C+ clonotypes ranked among the top 10 CD8+ clonotypes.

TCRdb re-called the 5' RACE reads and shows each CDR3 protein once, DNA omitted. This sample's table reports 150,000 or so distinct CDR3 sequences. Germline V gene lookup returns CDR1 DFQATT and CDR2 SNEGSKA (reference sequence). CDR3 length equals 14 residues. Material: blood T cells: a sorted CD56 or NKG2C T cell subset, CD4+ or CD8+ T cells, or bulk PBMC T cells (not recorded which). The origin of this receptor is a woman aged 18 to 75 in good health. The chain recombines TRBV20-1 with TRBJ2-7; the TCRdb call, TRBD1, lacks DNA for checking. The chain's CDR3 is CSALGQGKFYEQYF.